This T cell receptor (beta chain) was observed in a study of shared clonotypes between healthy human individuals. Study conclusions and caveats: Rarefaction revealed incomplete sorted-subset sequencing despite large depth. Clonotypes not shared had lower generation probabilities than those common to all four donors.

Assay: immunoSEQ multiplex PCR; the TCRdb copy retains only in-frame clones and omits some. Here the sample spans about 2.3 million clones, roughly 92% being singletons. J gave up 7 bases and V 4 bases, and 6 bases lay outside the gene matches. CDR1 is SGHNT, CDR2 YYREEE, per germline (reference sequence). The CDR3 is made up of 14 amino acids. Notes on this clone: Its antigen is undetermined.

This receptor was identified in a man aged 18 to 29 in good health. Some clones in this sample may be carry-over from other donors' samples. The rearrangement links TRBV5-4 to TRBJ2-1, with 9 nucleotides matching TRBD1. The sequencing input was naive CD4+ T cells from PBMCs. Subset noted: CD45RA+ positively selected. For the CDR3, the DNA is TGTGCCAGCAGCGTAACAGGGGGCCCGAATGAGCAGTTCTTC. Protein: CASSVTGGPNEQFF.